A selection of T cell receptor beta chains follows, all from one sample in a study of OX40 agonist ivuxolimab in advanced cancers. Sequenced by immunoSEQ multiplex PCR; TCRdb stores in-frame clones only, minus some. The data show around 56,000 clones, roughly 77% seen once. The specimen was CD4+ or CD8+ T cells sorted from blood, collected in a trial of the OX40 agonist ivuxolimab. Receptors originate from an adult with an advanced solid tumor such as melanoma, head and neck, liver or kidney cancer. Both conserved end residues are part of each CDR3. A D gene is named only where the DNA matches it firmly. Rows give clone size only sometimes, using once, few, many, or a class for an expanded clone.

CDR3 length	D gene	V gene	J gene	clone size	CDR3 protein	CDR3 DNA
14	.	TRBV5-1	TRBJ2-2	few	CASSLLTNTGELFF	TGCGCCAGCAGCTTGCTCACGAACACCGGGGAGCTGTTTTTT
14	.	TRBV11-1	TRBJ1-1	.	CASSDRRSGPEAFF	TGTGCCAGCAGCGACCGCAGGTCGGGACCTGAAGCTTTCTTT
12	.	TRBV6-6	TRBJ2-5	.	CASSYSEETQYF	TGTGCCAGCAGTTACTCGGAAGAGACCCAGTACTTC
14	.	TRBV13	TRBJ2-5	.	CASSFGGRGETQYF	TGTGCCAGCAGCTTTGGGGGCAGGGGAGAGACCCAGTACTTC
15	.	TRBV4-2	TRBJ2-5	.	CASSQDMTLQETQYF	TGTGCCAGCAGCCAAGATATGACCCTTCAAGAGACCCAGTACTTC
16	TRBD1	TRBV5-5	TRBJ1-4	.	CASTANHGTGVEKLFF	TGTGCCAGCACCGCAAACCACGGGACAGGGGTCGAAAAACTGTTTTTT
15	TRBD1	TRBV5-4	TRBJ2-1	few	CASSMGQGSYNEQFF	TGTGCCAGCAGCATGGGACAGGGCTCCTACAATGAGCAGTTCTTC
13	.	TRBV19	TRBJ2-3	.	CASNFPSTDTQYF	TGTGCCAGTAATTTTCCCAGCACAGATACGCAGTATTTT
14	.	TRBV2	TRBJ1-1	.	CASRERSGDAEAFF	TGTGCCAGCAGGGAGAGGTCAGGGGACGCTGAAGCTTTCTTT
14	.	TRBV5-6	TRBJ1-1	.	CASSSGSLNTEAFF	TGTGCCAGCAGCTCGGGCAGCCTGAACACTGAAGCTTTCTTT
12	.	TRBV11-2	TRBJ2-7	.	CASSLTAYEQYF	TGTGCCAGCAGCTTAACGGCGTACGAGCAGTACTTC
13	.	TRBV30	TRBJ2-7	once	CAWSVQRGLEQYF	TGTGCCTGGAGTGTGCAGCGTGGGCTCGAGCAGTACTTC
19	TRBD1	TRBV27	TRBJ1-5	.	CASSSVMGQGAFRNQPQHF	TGTGCCAGCAGCTCTGTTATGGGACAGGGGGCATTTCGCAATCAGCCCCAGCATTTT
15	.	TRBV30	TRBJ2-3	.	CAWSKTASVGDTQYF	TGTGCCTGGAGTAAGACGGCCAGCGTCGGAGATACGCAGTATTTT
11	.	TRBV11-3	TRBJ2-5	.	CASSLVGTQYF	TGTGCCAGCAGCTTAGTGGGGACCCAGTACTTC
14	TRBD1	TRBV9	TRBJ1-2	.	CASSEAGGSNGYTF	TGTGCCAGCAGCGAAGCAGGGGGGTCCAATGGCTACACCTTC